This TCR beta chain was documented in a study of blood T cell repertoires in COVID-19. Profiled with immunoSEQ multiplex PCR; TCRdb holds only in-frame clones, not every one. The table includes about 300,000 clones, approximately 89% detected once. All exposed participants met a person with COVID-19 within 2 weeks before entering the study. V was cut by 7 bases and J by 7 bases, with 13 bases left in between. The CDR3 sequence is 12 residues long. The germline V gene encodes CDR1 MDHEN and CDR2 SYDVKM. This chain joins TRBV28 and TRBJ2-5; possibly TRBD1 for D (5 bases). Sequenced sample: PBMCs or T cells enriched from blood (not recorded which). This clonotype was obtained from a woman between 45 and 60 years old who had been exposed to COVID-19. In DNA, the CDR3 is TGTGCCAGCAACCGCGCTAGGGGGACCCAGTACTTC. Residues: CASNRARGTQYF.